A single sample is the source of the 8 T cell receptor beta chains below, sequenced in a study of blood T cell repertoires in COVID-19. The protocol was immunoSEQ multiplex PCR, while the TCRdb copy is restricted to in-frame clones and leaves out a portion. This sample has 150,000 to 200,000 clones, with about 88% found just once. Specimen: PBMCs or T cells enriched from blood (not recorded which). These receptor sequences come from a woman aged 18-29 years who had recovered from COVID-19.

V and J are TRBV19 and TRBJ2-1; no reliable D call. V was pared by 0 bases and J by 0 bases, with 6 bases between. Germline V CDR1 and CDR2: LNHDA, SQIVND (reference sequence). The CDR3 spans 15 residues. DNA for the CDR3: TGTGCCAGTAGTATAGACTCGAGCTCCTACAATGAGCAGTTCTTC. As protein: CASSIDSSSYNEQFF.

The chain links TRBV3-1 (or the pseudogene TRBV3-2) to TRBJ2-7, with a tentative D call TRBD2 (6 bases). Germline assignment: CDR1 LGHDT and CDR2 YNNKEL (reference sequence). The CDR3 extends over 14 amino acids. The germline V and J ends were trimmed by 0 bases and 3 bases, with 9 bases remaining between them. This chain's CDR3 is CASSQDGGFYEQYF. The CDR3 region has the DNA TGTGCCAGCAGCCAAGATGGGGGGTTCTACGAGCAGTACTTC.

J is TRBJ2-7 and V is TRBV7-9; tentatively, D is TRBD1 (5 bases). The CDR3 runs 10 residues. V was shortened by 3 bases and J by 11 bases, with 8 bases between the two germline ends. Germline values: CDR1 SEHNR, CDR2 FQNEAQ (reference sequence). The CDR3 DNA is TGTGCCAGCAGCTTTGTAGGGGAGTACTTC. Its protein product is CASSFVGEYF.

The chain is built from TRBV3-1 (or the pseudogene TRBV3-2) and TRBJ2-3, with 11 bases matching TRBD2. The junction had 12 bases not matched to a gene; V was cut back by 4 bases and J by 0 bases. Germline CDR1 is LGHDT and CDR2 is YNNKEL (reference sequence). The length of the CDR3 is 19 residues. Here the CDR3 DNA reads TGTGCCAGCAGCCCCTCCGGGACTAGCGGTACAGCTAGCACAGATACGCAGTATTTT. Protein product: CASSPSGTSGTASTDTQYF.

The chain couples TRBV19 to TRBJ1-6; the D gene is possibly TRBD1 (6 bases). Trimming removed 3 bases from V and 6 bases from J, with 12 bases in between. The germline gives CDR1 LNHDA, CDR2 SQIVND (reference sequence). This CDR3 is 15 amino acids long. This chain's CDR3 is CASSIDRSGNSPLHF. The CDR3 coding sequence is TGTGCCAGTAGTATTGACAGGTCGGGTAATTCACCCCTCCACTTT.

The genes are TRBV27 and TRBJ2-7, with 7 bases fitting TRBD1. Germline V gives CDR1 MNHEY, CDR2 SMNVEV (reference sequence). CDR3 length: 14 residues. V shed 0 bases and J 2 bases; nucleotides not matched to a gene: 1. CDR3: CASSLSTGAYEQYF. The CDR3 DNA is TGTGCCAGCAGTTTATCAACAGGGGCCTACGAGCAGTACTTC.

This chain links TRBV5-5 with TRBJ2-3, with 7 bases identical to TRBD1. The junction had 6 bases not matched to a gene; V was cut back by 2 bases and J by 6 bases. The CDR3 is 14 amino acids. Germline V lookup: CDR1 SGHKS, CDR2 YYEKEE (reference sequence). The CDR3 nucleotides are TGTGCCAGCAGCTTCGGGACAGCCACCGATACGCAGTATTTT. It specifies CASSFGTATDTQYF.

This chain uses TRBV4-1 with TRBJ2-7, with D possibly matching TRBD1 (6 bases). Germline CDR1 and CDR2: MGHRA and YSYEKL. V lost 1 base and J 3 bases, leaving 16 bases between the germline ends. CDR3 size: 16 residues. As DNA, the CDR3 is TGCGCCAGCAGCCAAGCTTCCGGCACAGGGATCTACGAGCAGTACTTC. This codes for CASSQASGTGIYEQYF.